The entry that follows covers one T cell receptor (beta chain) sequence. What it recognizes is unknown. A sample-barcoded 5' primer and a J-beta primer mix were used in a second PCR of about 7 to 12 cycles. TCRdb reprocessed the 5' RACE reads with MiXCR, giving one entry per CDR3 protein. The data contain more than 800,000 distinct CDR3 sequences, less than 50% of them singletons. This specimen belongs to a study of blood T cells in healthy people across ages. Overall study findings and caveats: Considered underestimates were the diversity estimates obtained from one million T cells. Long-lived and aged donors differed, with more naive CD4+ cells and higher diversity in the long-lived.

The CDR3 runs to 15 residues. Germline V gene data show CDR1 as LNHNV and CDR2 as YYDKDF (reference sequence). Deletions cut 0 bases from V and 7 bases from J, with 13 bases between. This receptor was identified in a woman aged 55-69 years in good health. This chain uses TRBV15 with TRBJ1-5; D is possibly TRBD1 (6 bases). Sequencing was carried out using blood. The CDR3 loop reads CATSRDRGAEQPQHF. CDR3 DNA: TGTGCCACCAGCAGAGATCGGGGGGCGGAACAGCCCCAGCATTTT.